These 8 T cell receptor beta chains were sequenced from one sample in a study of blood T cell dynamics during melanoma immunotherapy. Stated time point: pre-treatment baseline. Sequenced by immunoSEQ multiplex PCR; TCRdb stores in-frame clones only, minus some. The sample consists of some 6,000 clones, approximately 88% of them appearing once. Sequenced here: blood, sampled from a patient treated with checkpoint blockade. These receptors all come from a human donor with melanoma.

V is TRBV5-1 and J is TRBJ2-5, with unresolved D. V was shortened by 4 bases and J by 1 base, with 5 bases between the two germline ends. This CDR3 contains 12 residues. CDR1 is SGHRS, CDR2 YFSETQ, per germline. CDR3 sequence: CASSPFQETQYF. The CDR3 DNA reads as TGCGCCAGCAGCCCATTCCAAGAGACCCAGTACTTC.

The sample holds one count of this clone. CDR3 sequence: CASSLAENTEAFF. In DNA, the CDR3 is TGTGCCAGCAGCTTAGCAGAAAACACTGAAGCTTTCTTT. V and J are TRBV7-8 and TRBJ1-1; the D is unclear. Germline assignment: CDR1 SGHVS and CDR2 FQNEAQ. The ends were cut back, 0 bases at V and 2 bases at J, with 4 bases in the middle. This CDR3 contains 13 residues.

This clone was detected once. The rearrangement joins TRBV4-2 to TRBJ2-7, with TRBD1 identical over 7 bases. V lost 0 bases, J lost 5 bases, and 10 bases stayed unmatched. Germline V CDR1 and CDR2: LGHNA, YNFKEQ. CDR3 length: 16 residues. The CDR3 region is CASSQDGEGARNEQYF. The CDR3 DNA sequence: TGTGCCAGCAGCCAAGATGGAGAGGGGGCTAGGAACGAGCAGTACTTC.

The V gene is TRBV6-5, the J gene TRBJ1-1, with 8 nucleotides matching TRBD1. Per germline, CDR1 MNHEY and CDR2 SVGAGI. The CDR3 has 14 residues. V was clipped by 7 bases and J by 3 bases; unmatched bases: 7. The CDR3, as DNA: TGTGCCAGCAATCGACAGGGGTTTCACACTGAAGCTTTCTTT. This gives the protein CASNRQGFHTEAFF.

This chain uses TRBV19 with TRBJ1-3, with D tentatively TRBD1 (6 bases). CDR1 LNHDA and CDR2 SQIVND come from the germline V gene (reference sequence). The V and J ends lost 7 bases and 0 bases respectively, with 16 bases between them. This CDR3 has 16 amino acids. The CDR3 here is CASTLGGAPSGNTIYF. Written as DNA, the CDR3 is TGTGCCAGTACCTTGGGGGGGGCGCCCTCTGGAAACACCATATATTTT.

The J gene is TRBJ1-2, the V gene TRBV6-6; D possibly corresponds to TRBD1 (5 bases). The CDR3 spans 14 residues. The V gene lost 10 bases and the J gene lost 4 bases, with 19 bases spanning the gap. Germline V CDR1 and CDR2: MNHNY, SVGAGI (reference sequence). The CDR3 is CAIAGAIGSYGYTF. CDR3 nucleotides: TGTGCCATAGCCGGGGCCATCGGTAGCTATGGCTACACCTTC.

This clone has only a few counts. CDR3 residues: CASSELRVFPYEQYF. CDR3 in DNA: TGTGCCAGCAGTGAATTAAGGGTTTTCCCCTACGAGCAGTACTTC. The genes are TRBV6-1 and TRBJ2-7; D unclear. V was pared by 2 bases and J by 2 bases, with 13 bases between. The CDR3 loop spans 15 amino acids. Germline V gene lookup returns CDR1 MNHNS and CDR2 SASEGT.

The rearrangement links TRBV10-3 to TRBJ2-7; 9 bases line up with TRBD2. The CDR3 has 14 residues. V gave up 6 bases and J gave up 7 bases; unmatched junction bases: 10. Germline values: CDR1 ENHRY, CDR2 SYGVKD. The CDR3 spells CAIRGGLAKGEQYF. The CDR3 bases are TGTGCCATCAGGGGCGGACTAGCGAAGGGGGAGCAGTACTTC.